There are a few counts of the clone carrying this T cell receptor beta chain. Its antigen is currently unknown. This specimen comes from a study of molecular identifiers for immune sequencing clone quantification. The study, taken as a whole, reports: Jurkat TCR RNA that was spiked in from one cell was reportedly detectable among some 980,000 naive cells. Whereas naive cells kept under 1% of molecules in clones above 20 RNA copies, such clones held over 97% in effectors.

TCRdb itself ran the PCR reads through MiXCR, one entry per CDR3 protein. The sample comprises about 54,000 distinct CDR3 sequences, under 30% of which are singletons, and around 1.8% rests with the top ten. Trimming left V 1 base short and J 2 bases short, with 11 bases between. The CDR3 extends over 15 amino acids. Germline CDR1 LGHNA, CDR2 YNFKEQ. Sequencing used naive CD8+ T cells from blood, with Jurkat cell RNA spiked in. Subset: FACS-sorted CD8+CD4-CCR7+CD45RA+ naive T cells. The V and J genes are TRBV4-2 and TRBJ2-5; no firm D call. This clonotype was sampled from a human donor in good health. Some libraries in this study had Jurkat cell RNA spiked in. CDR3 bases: TGTGCCAGCAGCCAAGGACGAGCCAGTCAAGAGACCCAGTACTTC. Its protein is CASSQGRASQETQYF.